This is a list of T cell receptor beta chains from one sample in a study of blood T cell repertoires in COVID-19. The protocol was immunoSEQ multiplex PCR, while the TCRdb copy is restricted to in-frame clones and leaves out a portion. The table has under 300,000 clones, roughly 87% seen once. Sequenced input: peripheral blood. These receptors all come from a human donor in a cohort sampled during active COVID-19. Both conserved end residues are trimmed from each CDR3. Each record gives: V gene, CDR3 protein.

V gene: TRBV5-4; CDR3 protein: ASSIQGRWKAF
V gene: TRBV4-2; CDR3 protein: ASSQDRGQDPTYEQY
V gene: TRBV7-2; CDR3 protein: ASSLPPAEEQY
V gene: TRBV6-5; CDR3 protein: ASSYPRTRTQY
V gene: TRBV7-9; CDR3 protein: ASSPVGPDTQY
V gene: TRBV2; CDR3 protein: ASSGQGETQY
V gene: TRBV19; CDR3 protein: ASSIGGQLRANQPQH
V gene: TRBV5-1; CDR3 protein: ASSPGTGGLEQF
V gene: TRBV24-1; CDR3 protein: ATSDSRRSYGYT
V gene: TRBV5-1; CDR3 protein: ASTLLSDPPQY
V gene: TRBV7-6; CDR3 protein: ASSARRGGTDTQY
V gene: TRBV28; CDR3 protein: ASAPGQASSPLH
V gene: TRBV11-3; CDR3 protein: ASSLTRRTGSEQF
V gene: TRBV18; CDR3 protein: ASSLTGNTEAF
V gene: TRBV9; CDR3 protein: ASRSPGNIGELF
V gene: TRBV5-4; CDR3 protein: ASSSRGGEGYT
V gene: TRBV19; CDR3 protein: ATIGLGGRTEAF
V gene: TRBV18; CDR3 protein: ASSPAGRVLPYEQY
V gene: TRBV11-2; CDR3 protein: ASSPREAGELF
V gene: TRBV10-2; CDR3 protein: ASSPSGTDTQY
V gene: TRBV21-1; CDR3 protein: ASSGVPGEAIAVGNNEQF
V gene: TRBV5-4; CDR3 protein: ASSLGGRAADEQF
V gene: TRBV27; CDR3 protein: ASSLYALSLSSYNEQF
V gene: TRBV7-8; CDR3 protein: ASSRYSRGTTEAF
V gene: TRBV6-6; CDR3 protein: ASSPTGLGSYNSPLH
V gene: TRBV7-9; CDR3 protein: ASTPGRREGLSGNEQF
V gene: TRBV19; CDR3 protein: ASSTQGARTGELF
V gene: TRBV28; CDR3 protein: ASREPPYRANQPQH
V gene: TRBV9; CDR3 protein: ASSAGLAGGDQETQY
V gene: TRBV14; CDR3 protein: ASSQGLAGVDTQY
V gene: TRBV15; CDR3 protein: ATSRARNTGELF